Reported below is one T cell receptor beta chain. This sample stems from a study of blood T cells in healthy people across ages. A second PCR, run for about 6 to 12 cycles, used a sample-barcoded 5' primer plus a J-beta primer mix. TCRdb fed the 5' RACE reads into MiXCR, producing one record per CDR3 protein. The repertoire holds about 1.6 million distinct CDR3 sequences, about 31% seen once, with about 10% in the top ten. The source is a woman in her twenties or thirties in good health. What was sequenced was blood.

The CDR3 spells CASSQELAGGLSYNEQFF. CDR3 sequence (DNA): TGTGCCAGCAGCCAAGAACTAGCGGGAGGGCTTTCGTACAATGAGCAGTTCTTC. This sequence joins TRBV3-1 and TRBJ2-1, with 13 bases identical to TRBD2. The CDR3 totals 18 residues. In germline, CDR1 is LGHDT, CDR2 YNNKEL (reference sequence). J was trimmed by 4 bases and V by 0 bases; bases with no gene match: 6.